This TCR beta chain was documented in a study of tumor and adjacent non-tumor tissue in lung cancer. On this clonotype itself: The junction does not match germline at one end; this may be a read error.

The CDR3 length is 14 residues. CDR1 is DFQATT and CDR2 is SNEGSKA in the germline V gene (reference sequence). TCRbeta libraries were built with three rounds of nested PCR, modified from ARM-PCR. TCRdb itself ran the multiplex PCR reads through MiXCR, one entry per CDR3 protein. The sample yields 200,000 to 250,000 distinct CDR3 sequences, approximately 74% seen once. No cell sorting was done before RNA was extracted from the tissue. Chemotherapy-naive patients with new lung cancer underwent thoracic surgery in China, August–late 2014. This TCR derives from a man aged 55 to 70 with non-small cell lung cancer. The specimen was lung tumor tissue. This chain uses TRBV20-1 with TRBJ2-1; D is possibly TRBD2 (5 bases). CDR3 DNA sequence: TGCAGTGCTAGCCCCTGGCGGGTAGACAATGAGCAATTCTTC. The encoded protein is CSASPWRVDNEQFF.